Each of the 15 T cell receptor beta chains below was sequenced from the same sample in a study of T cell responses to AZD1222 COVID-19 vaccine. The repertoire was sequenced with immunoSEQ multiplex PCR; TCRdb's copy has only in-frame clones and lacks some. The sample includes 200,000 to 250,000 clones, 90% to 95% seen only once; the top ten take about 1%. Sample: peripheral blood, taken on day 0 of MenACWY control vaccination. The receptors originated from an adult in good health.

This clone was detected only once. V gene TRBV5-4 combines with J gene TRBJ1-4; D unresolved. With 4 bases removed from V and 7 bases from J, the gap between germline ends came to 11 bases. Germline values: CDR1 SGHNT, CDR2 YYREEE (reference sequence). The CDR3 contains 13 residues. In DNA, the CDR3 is TGTGCCAGCAGCCCCCCGACCGGTGAAAAACTGTTTTTT. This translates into CASSPPTGEKLFF.

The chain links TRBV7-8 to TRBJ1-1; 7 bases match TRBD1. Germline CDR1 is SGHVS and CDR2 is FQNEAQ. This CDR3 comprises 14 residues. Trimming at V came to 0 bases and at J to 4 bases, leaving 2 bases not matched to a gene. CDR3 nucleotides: TGTGCCAGCAGCTTAGCGCGACAGGGCACTGAAGCTTTCTTT. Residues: CASSLARQGTEAFF.

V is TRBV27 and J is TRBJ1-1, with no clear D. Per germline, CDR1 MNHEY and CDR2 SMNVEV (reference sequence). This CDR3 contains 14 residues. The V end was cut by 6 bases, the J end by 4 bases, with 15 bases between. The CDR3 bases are TGTGCCAGCAGCCCCAAGGGCCTGGGCACTGAAGCTTTCTTT. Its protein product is CASSPKGLGTEAFF.

This chain's CDR3 is CASSYSSFRSLNQPQHF. The DNA for the CDR3 is TGTGCCAGCAGTTACTCGTCGTTCAGAAGCCTCAATCAGCCCCAGCATTTT. The V and J genes are TRBV6-2 or TRBV6-3 and TRBJ1-5; D is uncertain. V was cut by 0 bases and J by 3 bases, with 15 bases left in between. The CDR3 is 17 residues long. Germline V gene lookup returns CDR1 MNHEY and CDR2 SVGEGT.

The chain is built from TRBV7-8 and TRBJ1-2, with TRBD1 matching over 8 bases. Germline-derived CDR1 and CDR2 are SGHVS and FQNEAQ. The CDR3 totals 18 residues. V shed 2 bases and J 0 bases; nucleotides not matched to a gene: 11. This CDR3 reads CASSLLDRGESANYGYTF. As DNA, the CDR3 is TGTGCCAGCAGCTTATTAGACAGGGGCGAAAGTGCTAACTATGGCTACACCTTC.

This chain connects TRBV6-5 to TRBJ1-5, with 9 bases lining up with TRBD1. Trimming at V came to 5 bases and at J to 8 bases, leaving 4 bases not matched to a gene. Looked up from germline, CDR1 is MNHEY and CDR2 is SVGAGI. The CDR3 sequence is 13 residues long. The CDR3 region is CASSNRGQEPQHF. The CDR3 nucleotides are TGTGCCAGCAGTAACAGGGGGCAAGAGCCCCAGCATTTT.

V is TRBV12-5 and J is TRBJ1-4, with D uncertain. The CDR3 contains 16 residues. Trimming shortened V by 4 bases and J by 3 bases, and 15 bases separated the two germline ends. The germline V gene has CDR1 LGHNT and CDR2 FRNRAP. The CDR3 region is CASGYGPARANEKLFF. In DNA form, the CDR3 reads TGTGCTAGTGGTTACGGACCGGCTCGTGCTAATGAAAAACTGTTTTTT.

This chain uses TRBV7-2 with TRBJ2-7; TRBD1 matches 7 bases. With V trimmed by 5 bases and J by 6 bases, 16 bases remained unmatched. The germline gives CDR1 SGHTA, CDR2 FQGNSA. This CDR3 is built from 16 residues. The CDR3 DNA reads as TGTGCCAGCAGCCTATCCGGGACAGCCAAGGGTGGCGAGCAGTACTTC. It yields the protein CASSLSGTAKGGEQYF.

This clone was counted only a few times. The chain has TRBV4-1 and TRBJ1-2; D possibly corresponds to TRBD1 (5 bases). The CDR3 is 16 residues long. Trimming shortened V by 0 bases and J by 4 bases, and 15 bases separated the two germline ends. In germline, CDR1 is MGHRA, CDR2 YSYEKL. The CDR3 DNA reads TGCGCCAGCAGCCAAGATATGACAGATCTTCTCTATGGCTACACCTTC. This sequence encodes CASSQDMTDLLYGYTF.

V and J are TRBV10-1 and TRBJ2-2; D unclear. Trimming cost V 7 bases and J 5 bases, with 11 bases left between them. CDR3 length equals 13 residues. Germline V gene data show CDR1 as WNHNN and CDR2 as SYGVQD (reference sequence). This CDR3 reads CASKTSSTGELFF. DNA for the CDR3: TGCGCCAGCAAGACATCTTCGACCGGGGAGCTGTTTTTT.

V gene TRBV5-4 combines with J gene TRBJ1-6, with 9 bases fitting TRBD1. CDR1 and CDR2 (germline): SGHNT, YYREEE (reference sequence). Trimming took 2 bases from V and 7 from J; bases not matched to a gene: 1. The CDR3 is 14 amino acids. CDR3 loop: CASSLTGGNSPLHF. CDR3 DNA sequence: TGTGCCAGCAGCTTAACAGGGGGCAATTCACCCCTCCACTTT.

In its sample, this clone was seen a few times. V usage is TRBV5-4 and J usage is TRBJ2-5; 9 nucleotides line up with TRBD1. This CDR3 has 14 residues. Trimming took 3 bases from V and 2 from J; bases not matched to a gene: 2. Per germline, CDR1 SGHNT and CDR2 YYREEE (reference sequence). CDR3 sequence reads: CASSSGTGQETQYF. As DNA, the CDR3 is TGTGCCAGCAGCTCAGGGACAGGGCAAGAGACCCAGTACTTC.

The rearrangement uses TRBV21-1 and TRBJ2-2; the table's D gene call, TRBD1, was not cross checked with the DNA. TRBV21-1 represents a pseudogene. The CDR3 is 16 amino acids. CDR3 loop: CASSKVQAIFTGELFF. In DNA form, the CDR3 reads TGTGCCAGCAGCAAAGTCCAGGCGATCTTCACCGGGGAGCTGTTTTTT.

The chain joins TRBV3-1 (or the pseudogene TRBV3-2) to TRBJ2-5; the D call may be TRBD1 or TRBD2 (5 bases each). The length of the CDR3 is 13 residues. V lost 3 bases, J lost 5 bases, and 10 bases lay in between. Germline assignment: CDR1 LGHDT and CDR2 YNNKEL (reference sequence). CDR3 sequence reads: CASSQGRRETQYF. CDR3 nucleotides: TGTGCCAGCAGCCAGGGACGTCGTGAGACCCAGTACTTC.

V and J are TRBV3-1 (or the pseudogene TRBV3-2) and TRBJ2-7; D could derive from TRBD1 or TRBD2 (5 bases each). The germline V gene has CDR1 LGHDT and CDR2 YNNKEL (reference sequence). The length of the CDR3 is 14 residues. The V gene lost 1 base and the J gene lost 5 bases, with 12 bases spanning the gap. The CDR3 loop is CASSQVGTGHEQYF. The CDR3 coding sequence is TGTGCCAGCAGCCAAGTTGGGACCGGGCACGAGCAGTACTTC.